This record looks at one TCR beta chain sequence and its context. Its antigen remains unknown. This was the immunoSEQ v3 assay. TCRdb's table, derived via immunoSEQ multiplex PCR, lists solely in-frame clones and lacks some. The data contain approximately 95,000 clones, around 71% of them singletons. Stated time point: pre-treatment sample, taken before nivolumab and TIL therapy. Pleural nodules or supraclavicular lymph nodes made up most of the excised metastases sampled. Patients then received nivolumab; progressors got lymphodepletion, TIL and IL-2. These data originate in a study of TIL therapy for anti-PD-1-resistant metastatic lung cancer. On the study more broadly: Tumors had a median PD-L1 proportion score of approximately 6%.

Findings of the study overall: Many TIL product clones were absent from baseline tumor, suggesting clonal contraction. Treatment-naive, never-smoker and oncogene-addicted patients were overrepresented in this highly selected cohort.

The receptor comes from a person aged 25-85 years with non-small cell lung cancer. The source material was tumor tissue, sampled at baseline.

The CDR3 sequence: CASSLSAGSNEQFF. CDR3 in DNA: TGTGCCAGCAGCCTCTCAGCTGGGTCCAATGAGCAGTTCTTC. The chain is built from TRBV7-3 and TRBJ2-1; no definite D call. The germline gives CDR1 SGHTA, CDR2 FQGTGA. The V and J ends lost 5 bases and 6 bases respectively, with 14 bases between them. The CDR3 contains 14 residues.